This TCR beta chain is drawn from a study of blood T cell repertoires in COVID-19. On the study more broadly: Sites across the United States, Italy and Spain contributed samples from acute and convalescent COVID-19. T cells, B-cell-depleted T cells, or PBMCs provided the cDNA or gDNA that served as material.

Per germline, CDR1 SGHVS and CDR2 FQNEAQ. The length of the CDR3 is 17 residues. V was cut by 2 bases and J by 3 bases, with 14 bases left in between. As handled by the study authors: For nucleated cells, counts were estimated from reference gene primer amplification. Some clones are missing from TCRdb's copy, which holds only in-frame ones; the method was immunoSEQ multiplex PCR. The V and J calls and clone size were taken over from that table, and D and trimming were inferred from the DNA. Seen here are about 94,000 clones, 75% to 85% observed once, and the top ten hold about 20%. Specimen: peripheral blood. V gene TRBV7-8 combines with J gene TRBJ1-6; D is perhaps TRBD1 (5 bases). The TCR comes from a human donor in a cohort sampled during active COVID-19. The CDR3 region is CASSLMGGQGYNSPLHF. The CDR3 bases are TGTGCCAGCAGCTTAATGGGCGGCCAGGGCTATAATTCACCCCTCCACTTT.